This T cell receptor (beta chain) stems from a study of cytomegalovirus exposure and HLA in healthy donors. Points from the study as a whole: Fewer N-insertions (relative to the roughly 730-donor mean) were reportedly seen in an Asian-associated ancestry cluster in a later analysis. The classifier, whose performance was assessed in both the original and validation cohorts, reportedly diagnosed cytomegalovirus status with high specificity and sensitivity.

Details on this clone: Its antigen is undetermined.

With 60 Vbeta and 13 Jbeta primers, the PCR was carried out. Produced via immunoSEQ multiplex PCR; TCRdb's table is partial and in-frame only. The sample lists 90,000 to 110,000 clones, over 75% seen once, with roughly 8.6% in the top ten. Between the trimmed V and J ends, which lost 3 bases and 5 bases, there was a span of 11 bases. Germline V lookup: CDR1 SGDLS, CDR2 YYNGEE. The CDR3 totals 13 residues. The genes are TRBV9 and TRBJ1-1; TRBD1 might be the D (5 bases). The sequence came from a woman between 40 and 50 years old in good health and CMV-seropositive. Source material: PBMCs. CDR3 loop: CASSALTGTEAFF. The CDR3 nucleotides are TGTGCCAGCAGCGCCCTCACAGGAACTGAAGCTTTCTTT.